What follows are 25 T cell receptor beta chains derived from one specimen sequenced in a study of brain T cells in children with intractable seizures. This table comes from immunoSEQ multiplex PCR, and its TCRdb copy is limited to in-frame clones, with some not included. The top ten clones hold about 5.8% of a sample with about 350,000 clones, about 94% of them seen once. This sample's time point: blood from clinic visit 5 months post-surgery; TSC patient then seizure free. The material sequenced was peripheral blood, taken more than 4 months after surgery. Receptors were obtained from a boy in the first two years of life with tuberous sclerosis and intractable seizures.

The chain is built from TRBV19 and TRBJ2-7, with 9 bases identical to TRBD2. J lost 11 bases, V lost 1 base, and 9 bases had no gene match. Germline V gene data show CDR1 as LNHDA and CDR2 as SQIVND (reference sequence). The CDR3 has 14 residues. CDR3 sequence (DNA): TGTGCCAGTAGTATAGGGACTAGCGCATACTCTAAGTACTTC. It encodes CASSIGTSAYSKYF. The full variable domain, its missing parts supplied by reference TRBV19 and TRBJ2-7, is DGGITQSPKYLFRKEGQNVTLSCEQNLNHDAMYWYRQDPGQGLRLIYYSQIVNDFQKGDIAEGYSVSREKKESFPLTVTSAQKNPTAFYLCASSIGTSAYSKYFGPGTRLTVT.

The chain employs TRBV6-5 and TRBJ2-7, with unresolved D. This CDR3 has 12 amino acids. Germline V gives CDR1 MNHEY, CDR2 SVGAGI. V was clipped by 3 bases and J by 2 bases, with 5 bases between them. The CDR3 sequence is CASSYGTYEQYF. The DNA of the CDR3 is TGTGCCAGCAGTTATGGGACCTACGAGCAGTACTTC.

This sequence joins TRBV21-1 and TRBJ2-4; TRBD1 is the table's D call and was not checked against the DNA. TRBV21-1 is marked as a pseudogene. This CDR3 comprises 21 residues. The CDR3, as DNA: TGTGCCAGCAGCAAGGTCGATACCCGGGACAGGGGGCCCCTAGCCAAAAACATTCAGTACTTC. Protein product: CASSKVDTRDRGPLAKNIQYF.

This clone was picked up one time. The chain couples TRBV30 to TRBJ1-2, with D perhaps matching TRBD1 (6 bases). This CDR3 comprises 13 residues. Germline-derived CDR1 and CDR2 are GTSNPN and SVGIG (reference sequence). V dropped 1 base and J dropped 10 bases, with 16 bases sitting between them. The CDR3: CAWSEGGAVAYTF. CDR3 DNA sequence: TGTGCCTGGAGTGAGGGGGGGGCCGTCGCCTACACCTTC.

This sequence joins TRBV3-1 (or the pseudogene TRBV3-2) and TRBJ2-3, with TRBD2 as a possible D gene (6 bases). V was pared by 4 bases and J by 7 bases, with 12 bases between. The germline V gene encodes CDR1 LGHDT and CDR2 YNNKEL (reference sequence). CDR3 length: 13 residues. The CDR3 protein is CASSPSGGNTQYF. The CDR3 nucleotides read TGTGCCAGCAGCCCTTCTGGGGGGAATACGCAGTATTTT.

J is TRBJ2-7 and V is TRBV2; no firm D call. V lost 10 bases and J lost 4, with 11 bases in between. This CDR3 has 11 residues. Germline CDR1 SNHLY, CDR2 FYNNEI. Here the CDR3 reads CATQLGYEQYF. In DNA form, the CDR3 reads TGTGCCACCCAACTTGGGTACGAGCAGTACTTC.

The chain couples TRBV4-1 to TRBJ2-3; 8 bases are shared with TRBD2. Germline-derived CDR1 and CDR2 are MGHRA and YSYEKL. V trimming: 1 base; J trimming: 3 bases; junction bases outside the gene matches: 6. The CDR3 spans 16 residues. The CDR3 DNA follows: TGCGCCAGCAGCCAAGTGACCAGCGGGGGTACAGATACGCAGTATTTT. Encoded protein: CASSQVTSGGTDTQYF.

This CDR3 is CASSIRGSRSSTDTQYF. In DNA, the CDR3 is TGTGCCAGCAGTATAAGAGGTAGCCGTTCTAGCACAGATACGCAGTATTTT. The rearrangement links TRBV2 to TRBJ2-3; D not certain. V lost 5 bases and J lost 0, with 18 bases in between. This CDR3 has 17 residues. Germline CDR1 is SNHLY and CDR2 is FYNNEI.

The chain joins TRBV27 to TRBJ2-3; D not resolved. Per germline, CDR1 MNHEY and CDR2 SMNVEV (reference sequence). Trimming pared 2 bases from V and 1 base from J, leaving 10 bases between. This CDR3 region has 15 residues. CDR3 sequence (DNA): TGTGCCAGCAGTTTAGGCGGTACGGGCACAGATACGCAGTATTTT. Translating gives CASSLGGTGTDTQYF.

This chain joins TRBV13 and TRBJ2-7, with D perhaps assigned TRBD1 or TRBD2 (5 bases each). CDR1 and CDR2 (germline): PRHDT, FYEKMQ (reference sequence). The V end was cut by 4 bases, the J end by 1 base, with 11 bases between. The CDR3 is 14 amino acids. The CDR3 coding sequence is TGTGCCAGCAGCTCCGGGACGGATTCCTACGAGCAGTACTTC. It codes for CASSSGTDSYEQYF.

The chain recombines TRBV5-1 with TRBJ1-2; no clear D gene. Between the trimmed V and J ends, which lost 4 bases and 4 bases, there was a span of 11 bases. CDR1 and CDR2 (germline): SGHRS, YFSETQ. This CDR3 has 13 amino acids. CDR3 protein: CASSPEVLYGYTF. The CDR3 DNA follows: TGCGCCAGCAGCCCCGAGGTACTCTATGGCTACACCTTC.

The rearrangement joins TRBV29-1 to TRBJ2-7; 9 nucleotides match TRBD2. Germline V CDR1 and CDR2: SQVTM, ANQGSEA. The V gene end was trimmed by 7 bases and the J gene end by 4 bases; junction bases not matched to a gene: 8. The CDR3 is made up of 13 amino acids. The CDR3 DNA is TGCAGCGCTTCTAGCGGGGTGATTTACGAGCAGTACTTC. Translating it yields CSASSGVIYEQYF.

The V call is TRBV19, the J call TRBJ2-7, with D hard to call. Trimming removed 1 base at V and 2 bases at J, with 6 bases between. Germline V gene lookup returns CDR1 LNHDA and CDR2 SQIVND (reference sequence). The CDR3 length is 13 residues. The DNA of the CDR3 is TGTGCCAGTAGTATAGCCCACACCTACGAGCAGTACTTC. This gives the protein CASSIAHTYEQYF.

The J gene is TRBJ2-1, the V gene TRBV25-1; 10 bases are shared with TRBD2. CDR1 and CDR2 from the germline V gene are MGHDK and SYGVNS. The junction had 8 bases not matched to a gene; V was cut back by 5 bases and J by 7 bases. CDR3 length: 15 residues. CDR3 coding DNA: TGTGCCAGCAGTACCGGGACTAGCGCCTCTAATGAGCAGTTCTTC. It encodes CASSTGTSASNEQFF.

The J gene is TRBJ2-7, the V gene TRBV29-1; D perhaps matches TRBD1 (6 bases). The CDR3 runs to 13 residues. Trimming removed 8 bases at V and 0 bases at J, with 14 bases between. Per germline, CDR1 SQVTM and CDR2 ANQGSEA. The CDR3 here is CSIGQRDSYEQYF. As DNA, the CDR3 is TGCAGCATAGGACAGCGAGACTCCTACGAGCAGTACTTC.

This sequence joins TRBV19 and TRBJ1-1; D might be TRBD1 (5 bases). The CDR3 spans 10 residues. V lost 9 bases and J 9 bases, leaving 11 bases between the germline ends. The germline V gene encodes CDR1 LNHDA and CDR2 SQIVND (reference sequence). The CDR3 spells CASDGGKAFF. CDR3 coding DNA: TGTGCCAGCGATGGGGGGAAAGCTTTCTTT.

The chain combines TRBV4-1 with TRBJ2-2, with D perhaps TRBD1 (6 bases). From germline, CDR1 is MGHRA and CDR2 YSYEKL. V dropped 4 bases and J dropped 0 bases, with 15 bases sitting between them. This CDR3 is 17 amino acids long. The CDR3 spells CASSLRGENTNTGELFF. The CDR3 nucleotides are TGCGCCAGCAGCCTCAGGGGCGAAAACACGAACACCGGGGAGCTGTTTTTT.

The sample holds one count of this clone. The chain has TRBV5-1 and TRBJ2-2; D gene unclear. CDR1 is SGHRS and CDR2 is YFSETQ in the germline V gene. V dropped 0 bases and J dropped 4 bases, with 4 bases sitting between them. The CDR3 runs 13 residues. CDR3 amino acids: CASSLDGTGELFF. CDR3 coding DNA: TGCGCCAGCAGCTTGGACGGCACCGGGGAGCTGTTTTTT.

The V gene is TRBV30, the J gene TRBJ2-7; 9 bases are shared with TRBD1. This CDR3 has 13 amino acids. Germline trimming cut 8 bases from V and 2 bases from J; bases unmatched to any gene: 7. Per the germline V gene, CDR1 is GTSNPN and CDR2 is SVGIG (reference sequence). This CDR3 is CALRDRETYEQYF. The DNA for the CDR3 is TGTGCCCTCCGGGACAGGGAGACCTACGAGCAGTACTTC.

V gene TRBV7-3 combines with J gene TRBJ2-2; TRBD1 matches 7 bases. The CDR3 consists of 14 residues. CDR1 SGHTA and CDR2 FQGTGA come from the germline V gene. Unmatched junction bases numbered 6, after V lost 5 bases and J lost 6 bases. The CDR3 sequence is CASSPGQGAGELFF. CDR3 sequence (DNA): TGTGCCAGCAGCCCAGGCCAGGGGGCCGGGGAGCTGTTTTTT.

The rearrangement joins TRBV3-1 (or the pseudogene TRBV3-2) to TRBJ1-5, with a tentative D call TRBD1 (5 bases). The germline CDR1 and CDR2 sequences are LGHDT and YNNKEL (reference sequence). Trimming shortened V by 0 bases and J by 3 bases, and 9 bases separated the two germline ends. This CDR3 is 15 amino acids long. The CDR3 sequence: CASSQEGGSNQPQHF. The CDR3 nucleotides read TGTGCCAGCAGCCAAGAGGGGGGTTCCAATCAGCCCCAGCATTTT.

The chain has TRBV2 and TRBJ1-1; D uncertain. The germline CDR1 and CDR2 sequences are SNHLY and FYNNEI. This CDR3 spans 13 amino acids. Trimming left V 6 bases short and J 4 bases short, with 12 bases between. The CDR3 nucleotides read TGTGCCAGCAGGCGCCGGGCAGGCACTGAAGCTTTCTTT. Translated, it gives CASRRRAGTEAFF. Full variable domain (outside the CDR3, taken from reference TRBV2 and TRBJ1-1): EPEVTQTPSHQVTQMGQEVILRCVPISNHLYFYWYRQILGQKVEFLVSFYNNEISEKSEIFDDQFSVERPDGSNFTLKIRSTKLEDSAMYFCASRRRAGTEAFFGQGTRLTVV.

The CDR3 here is CASSPSYNEQFF. The CDR3, as DNA: TGTGCCAGCAGCCCTTCCTACAATGAGCAGTTCTTC. The rearrangement joins TRBV7-9 to TRBJ2-1; D unclear. V lost 5 bases and J 1 base, leaving 3 bases between the germline ends. This CDR3 region has 12 residues. CDR1 and CDR2 (germline): SEHNR, FQNEAQ (reference sequence).

V usage is TRBV2 and J usage is TRBJ1-2, with unresolved D. V lost 3 bases to trimming and J lost 4 bases, with 12 bases between them. CDR3 length: 14 residues. Germline V gene data show CDR1 as SNHLY and CDR2 as FYNNEI. The CDR3 loop is CASSDGGNSYGYTF. The CDR3 region has the DNA TGTGCCAGCAGTGATGGCGGAAACAGCTATGGCTACACCTTC.

The gene calls are TRBV7-9 and TRBJ1-4, with 9 bases lining up with TRBD1. The germline V gene encodes CDR1 SEHNR and CDR2 FQNEAQ (reference sequence). CDR3 size: 14 residues. V lost 5 bases to trimming and J lost 6 bases; unmatched junction nucleotides: 4. CDR3 coding DNA: TGTGCCAGCAGCCATTGGGACAGGGATGAAAAACTGTTTTTT. Translation: CASSHWDRDEKLFF.